This is a list of T cell receptor beta chains from one sample in a study of cytomegalovirus exposure and HLA in healthy donors. The repertoire was sequenced with immunoSEQ multiplex PCR; TCRdb's copy has only in-frame clones and lacks some. The data hold 150,000 to 200,000 clones, with about 77% observed a single time. Material: PBMCs. Receptor source: a man aged 55-75 years in good health and CMV-seronegative. CDR3s include the opening cysteine and the closing phenylalanine or tryptophan. A D gene is named only where the DNA matches it firmly. Only some rows state a clone size, as once, few, many or a class for expanded clones.

>TRBV10-3|TRBJ2-7|NA|13|TRBD2
TGTGCCATCAGTGCCAGCGGGACCTACGAGCAGTACTTC
CAISASGTYEQYF
>TRBV6-4|TRBJ1-1|NA|15|NA
TGTGCCAGCAGCCCCTCACAGGGCCCTAACACTGAAGCTTTCTTT
CASSPSQGPNTEAFF
>TRBV30|TRBJ1-5|NA|14|NA
TGTGCCTGGAGCCTTTCAGGGGTCGGGCAGCCCCAGCATTTT
CAWSLSGVGQPQHF
>TRBV10-3|TRBJ2-3|few|15|TRBD1
TGTGCCATCAGTGAGTCGACAGGGATCACAGATACGCAGTATTTT
CAISESTGITDTQYF
>TRBV6-1|TRBJ2-1|NA|13|TRBD1
TGTGCCAGCCGACAGGGCTCCTACAATGAGCAGTTCTTC
CASRQGSYNEQFF
>TRBV30|TRBJ2-1|NA|15|TRBD1
TGTGCCTGGAGGGACCCGGGACAGGGTCGGAATGAGCAGTTCTTC
CAWRDPGQGRNEQFF
>TRBV19|TRBJ1-5|NA|15|TRBD1
TGTGCCAGTAGACGTCAGGGGGCCGGTAGTCAGCCCCAGAATTTT
CASRRQGAGSQPQNF
>TRBV4-2|TRBJ2-3|few|18|TRBD2
TGTGCCAGCAGCCAAGACCTAGCGGGGGGGATCAACACAGATACGCAGTATTTT
CASSQDLAGGINTDTQYF
>TRBV7-9|TRBJ2-3|NA|14|NA
TGTGCCAGCAGCTTATCGCGGCGGGAAAGTACGCAGTATTTT
CASSLSRRESTQYF
>TRBV5-1|TRBJ1-2|once|17|TRBD1
TGCGCCAGCAGCTTGGAAGGGGAACGGACAGGGCCAAACGGCTACACCTTC
CASSLEGERTGPNGYTF
>TRBV2|TRBJ2-7|NA|17|TRBD1
TGTGCCAGCATACTGGGCAGGGGGCGCATTACCTCCTACGAGCAGTACTTC
CASILGRGRITSYEQYF
>TRBV19|TRBJ2-7|NA|13|NA
TGTGCCAGTAGTCGACAGGGGAGGGACGAGCAGTACTTC
CASSRQGRDEQYF
>TRBV7-9|TRBJ2-3|NA|14|TRBD2
TGTTCCAGCAGCTTTTCCAGCGGGGGGGATACGCAGTATTTT
CSSSFSSGGDTQYF
>TRBV30|TRBJ1-3|NA|15|TRBD1
TGTGCCTGGAGTGTCATGGGGACAGCTGGAAACACCATATATTTT
CAWSVMGTAGNTIYF
>TRBV5-4|TRBJ2-2|once|13|NA
TGTGCCAGCAGCACACAGGGTTCCGGGGAGCTGTTTTTT
CASSTQGSGELFF
>TRBV6-5|TRBJ2-3|NA|15|NA
TGTGCCAGCAGTTACTCTCGGGTTGACACAGATACGCAGTATTTT
CASSYSRVDTDTQYF
>TRBV6-5|TRBJ1-4|once|13|NA
TGTGCCAGCAGGGCCCCGGCGGGGGAAAAACTGTTTTTT
CASRAPAGEKLFF
>TRBV19|TRBJ1-5|few|15|TRBD1
TGTGCCAGTAGTCCTCGGGACAGGGGAAATCAGCCCCAGCATTTT
CASSPRDRGNQPQHF
>TRBV6-6|TRBJ2-2|NA|15|TRBD1
TGTGCCAGCAGTTACGGGACAGGGTTCACCGGGGAGCTGTTTTTT
CASSYGTGFTGELFF
>TRBV6-1|TRBJ1-4|once|13|NA
TGTGCCAGCAGTCTGCGGGGTAATGAAAAACTGTTTTTT
CASSLRGNEKLFF
>TRBV7-3|TRBJ2-6|NA|15|NA
TGTGCCAGCAGCGCGGCCCTTTCTGGGGCCAACGTCCTGACTTTC
CASSAALSGANVLTF
>TRBV9|TRBJ1-1|few|16|NA
TGTGCCAGCAGCGTAAGGGACACGGCTTGGGGCACTGAAGCTTTCTTT
CASSVRDTAWGTEAFF
>TRBV7-6|TRBJ1-1|NA|15|TRBD1
TGTGCCAGCAGCTTAGGTCAGGGGGCAAGCACTGAAGCTTTCTTT
CASSLGQGASTEAFF
>TRBV29-1|TRBJ2-3|NA|12|NA
TGCAGCGTTGTAGCGGCCACAGATACGCAGTATTTT
CSVVAATDTQYF
>TRBV11-2|TRBJ2-5|few|16|NA
TGTGCCAGCAGCCCCGCGTCGAGGGCCGGTAAAGAGACCCAGTACTTC
CASSPASRAGKETQYF
>TRBV5-8|TRBJ1-4|NA|15|TRBD1
TGTGCCAGCAGCTCACTGACAGGGGGCTCTGAAAAACTGTTTTTT
CASSSLTGGSEKLFF
>TRBV13|TRBJ1-1|NA|17|TRBD1
TGTGCCAGCAGCTTAGGGAATTCGGGACAGGGTTTTCTTGGAGCTTTCTTT
CASSLGNSGQGFLGAFF
>TRBV11-1|TRBJ2-2|NA|16|NA
TGTGCCAGCAGCCACTCGACCACAGGGAACACCGGGGAGCTGTTTTTT
CASSHSTTGNTGELFF
>TRBV5-1|TRBJ2-7|NA|14|NA
TGCGCCAGCAGCTTTGGGGCAGTTCTCTACGAGCAGTACTTC
CASSFGAVLYEQYF
>TRBV7-9|TRBJ2-4|NA|13|NA
TGTGCCAGCAGCGCCCCAGGGGCCGGCATTCAGTACTTC
CASSAPGAGIQYF
>TRBV10-3|TRBJ2-3|NA|14|NA
TGTGCCATCAAGCCAGGGTTTAGCACAGATACGCAGTATTTT
CAIKPGFSTDTQYF
>TRBV5-1|TRBJ2-6|few|17|TRBD1
TGCGCCAGCAGCTTGATACAGGGGTTCTCCGGGGCCAACGTCCTGACTTTC
CASSLIQGFSGANVLTF
>TRBV19|TRBJ2-7|NA|14|NA
TGTGCCAGTAGTGCTTGGACAGCCTCCTACGAGCAGTACTTC
CASSAWTASYEQYF
>TRBV2|TRBJ2-3|once|15|TRBD1
TGTGCCAGCAGGAGGGACAGGGGAGGCCCAGATACGCAGTATTTT
CASRRDRGGPDTQYF
>TRBV18|TRBJ2-3|once|15|TRBD2
TGTGCCAGCTCACCCGCGGCGGGGGGCACAGATACGCAGTATTTT
CASSPAAGGTDTQYF
>TRBV14|TRBJ2-5|NA|16|NA
TGTGCCAGCAAGGTTCCCACAGGGGGGGTGCGGGAGACCCAGTACTTC
CASKVPTGGVRETQYF
>TRBV4-1|TRBJ2-3|NA|17|TRBD2
TGCGCCAGCCTAAATCCGACTAGCGGAATAGGGACAGATACGCAGTATTTT
CASLNPTSGIGTDTQYF
>TRBV5-1|TRBJ2-1|few|19|TRBD2
TGCGCCAGCAGCTTGGGGACTAGCGGGGGGGGATACACAACCAATGAGCAGTTCTTC
CASSLGTSGGGYTTNEQFF
>TRBV5-1|TRBJ1-2|NA|15|TRBD1
TGCGCCAGCAGTCTACCTGGACAGGGGGCAGATGGCTACACCTTC
CASSLPGQGADGYTF
>TRBV19|TRBJ2-7|NA|14|TRBD2
TGTGCCAGTAGTACCCTAGCGGGGCCTTACGAGCAGTACTTC
CASSTLAGPYEQYF
>TRBV7-9|TRBJ2-7|NA|13|TRBD1
TGTGCCAGCAGCCTACGGGACAGCTACGAGCAGTACTTC
CASSLRDSYEQYF
>TRBV5-1|TRBJ2-7|NA|14|NA
TGCGCCAGCAGCACAGGACATGGGGAATACGAGCAGTACTTC
CASSTGHGEYEQYF
>TRBV19|TRBJ2-7|NA|14|TRBD1
TGTGCCAGTAATCCGGGACAGGGAGGCTACGAGCAGTACTTC
CASNPGQGGYEQYF
>TRBV19|TRBJ1-1|NA|11|NA
TGTGCCACCTACAGGAACACTGAAGCTTTCTTT
CATYRNTEAFF
>TRBV5-1|TRBJ2-2|NA|13|NA
TGCGCCAGCAGACAGGACGTCGCCGGGGAGCTGTTTTTT
CASRQDVAGELFF
>TRBV11-2|TRBJ2-1|once|16|TRBD2
TGTGCCAGCAGCCCGGGACTAGCGGGGGACCGCAATGAGCAGTTCTTC
CASSPGLAGDRNEQFF
>TRBV5-5|TRBJ1-1|NA|13|NA
TGTGCCAGCAGCTCATCCCCGGACATGGAAGCTTTCTTT
CASSSSPDMEAFF
>TRBV28|TRBJ2-7|NA|15|NA
TGTGCCAGCAGTTTGACCGGGGGGCTCTCCTACGAGCAGTACTTC
CASSLTGGLSYEQYF
>TRBV14|TRBJ2-7|NA|12|NA
TGTGCCAGCGGGTCACAGCCCTACGAGCAGTACTTC
CASGSQPYEQYF
>TRBV18|TRBJ2-2|NA|14|NA
TGTGCCAGCTTAGACAGGAAAGACACCGGGGAGCTGTTTTTT
CASLDRKDTGELFF
>TRBV7-3|TRBJ2-5|NA|14|TRBD1
TGTGCCAGCAGCCAGAACAGGGGACCAGAGACCCAGTACTTC
CASSQNRGPETQYF
>TRBV21-1|TRBJ2-3|NA|17|NA
TGTGCCAGCAGCACTGGAGGCGGGGGGGGCCTTCCAGATACGCAGTATTTT
CASSTGGGGGLPDTQYF
>TRBV16|TRBJ1-5|NA|14|NA
TGTGCCAGCAGCCAAGGTCGGGAGGGCCAGCCCCAGCATTTT
CASSQGREGQPQHF
>TRBV2|TRBJ2-1|few|15|TRBD2
TGTGCCAGCAGAGAGACTAGCGGGGGCGGCAATGAGCAGTTCTTC
CASRETSGGGNEQFF